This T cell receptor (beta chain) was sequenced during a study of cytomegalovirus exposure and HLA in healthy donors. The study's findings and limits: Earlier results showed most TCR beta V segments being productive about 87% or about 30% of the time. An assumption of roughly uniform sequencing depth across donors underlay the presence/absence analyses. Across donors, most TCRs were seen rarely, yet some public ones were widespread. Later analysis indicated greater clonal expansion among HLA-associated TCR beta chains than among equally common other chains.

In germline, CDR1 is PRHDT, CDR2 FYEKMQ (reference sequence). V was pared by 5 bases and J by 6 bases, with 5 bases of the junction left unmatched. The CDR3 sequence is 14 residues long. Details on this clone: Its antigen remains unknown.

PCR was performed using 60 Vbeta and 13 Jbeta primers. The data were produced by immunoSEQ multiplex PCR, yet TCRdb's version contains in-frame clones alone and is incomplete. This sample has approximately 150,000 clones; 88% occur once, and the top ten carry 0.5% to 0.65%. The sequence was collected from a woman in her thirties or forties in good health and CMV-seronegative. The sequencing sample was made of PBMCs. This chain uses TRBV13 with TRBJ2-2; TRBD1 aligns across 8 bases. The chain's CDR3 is CASSHGTGSGELFF. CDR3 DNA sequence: TGTGCCAGCAGCCACGGGACAGGCTCCGGGGAGCTGTTTTTT.